This T cell receptor (beta chain) was retrieved from a study of CD8 T cells in ankylosing spondylitis. Study-wide points: CD8+ cells made up the disease-linked clones, which were relatively rare in peripheral blood. Typical of ankylosing spondylitis blood, it appeared, was a TCR beta motif of seven to nine highly homologous variants. Previous work reported some of these motif variants in the synovial fluid and blood of reactive arthritis. Significant enrichment of disease-linked clones was reported in matched ankylosing spondylitis synovial fluid.

A word on this clonotype: The antigen is unknown.

The authors made TCR beta libraries by quantitative 5'-RACE with molecular barcodes. TCRdb re-called the 5' RACE reads through MiXCR, storing one row per CDR3 protein. The sample has 750,000 to 850,000 distinct CDR3 sequences, 10% to 15% seen once; the top ten hold approximately 0.5%. The CDR3 totals 13 residues. CDR1 and CDR2 (germline): DFQATT, SNEGSKA (reference sequence). Deletions cut 4 bases from V and 4 bases from J, with 13 bases between. Material for sequencing was blood, either unsorted or a sorted T cell fraction (not recorded which). The chain recombines TRBV20-1 with TRBJ1-1; D gene ambiguous. This TCR came from a male donor with ankylosing spondylitis. CDR3 nucleotides: TGCAGTGCTACGGGCGGTGGAGGCACTGAAGCTTTCTTT. Encoded protein: CSATGGGGTEAFF.